The present T cell receptor beta chain was sequenced within a study of regulatory T cells in long-lasting Graves disease (dated by TCRdb to the early 2020s). Notes on the research overall: Antithyroid drugs had been taken for less than 3 months by newly diagnosed Graves' disease patients. This study used TCR sequencing and RNA sequencing of peripheral blood to compare persistent Graves' disease patients against newly diagnosed Graves' disease patients. A total of roughly 35 samples underwent TCR sequencing, from some 13 patients with persistent Graves' disease and 20 or so patients with newly diagnosed Graves' disease. The study took place in China and was registered as a clinical trial. The paper's findings and limits, for the study overall: Sequencing and analysis were limited to the TCR beta chain. Compared with newly diagnosed patients, patients with persistent Graves' disease had lower TCR Shannon entropy and fewer highly expanded clones, which suggests clonal expansion. As a limitation, the authors acknowledged that the small sample size may reduce accuracy. Persistent patients shared more public clonotypes among themselves (around 2,500) than newly diagnosed patients did (approximately 900). Peripheral blood alone was examined, since thyroid tissue, which constituted the primary lesion, could not be accessed.

The table lists this clonotype with many counts. Its antigen has not been determined. No per-base quality is available; no much larger clone lies one base away. Library preparation employed multiplex PCR. Sequenced on an Illumina HiSeq 4000. iRepertoire HTBI primers and Arm-PCR amplification of CDR3 regions were used to construct TCR beta libraries. PCR products were gel purified before sequencing. For the original study's pipeline: Gene usage analysis of CDR3 amino acid clonotypes used the 55 to 65 TRBV and 12 to 15 TRBJ segments found across samples. Filtered high-quality paired reads were merged into contigs using COPE and FqMerger. Contigs were aligned with BLAST to IMGT TRBV, TRBD and TRBJ reference genes, and CDR3 was defined per IMGT. Any clonotype with a frequency above 0.1% was classified as a highly expanded clone. Shannon entropy was used to measure repertoire diversity, and the Gini coefficient was used to measure V-J evenness. Public clonotypes were defined as clonotypes shared by more than one individual. TCRdb trimmed public reads at Q25 via fastp, called clones via MiXCR and kept in-frame beta chains. Here each entry gathers all rows of one CDR3 protein and keeps the most common genes and DNA. None of the V and J calls come from the authors' own analysis; TCRdb made them. The sample table contains 300,000 to 400,000 distinct CDR3 sequences; only one count was recorded for over 15% of them. The top ten hold roughly 27% of the sample.

The sample's time point label, in plain terms: newly diagnosed GD, antithyroid drugs for less than 3 months. RNA was extracted from PBMCs in TRIzol for both TCR sequencing and RNA sequencing. The diagnosis of Graves' disease was made according to American Thyroid Association guidelines. Patients for the study were recruited at an endocrinology department in Xi'an, China. From each patient, roughly 9 milliliters of peripheral blood was collected into an EDTA anticoagulant tube. Ficoll Paque Plus density gradient separation was used to isolate PBMCs, and no further T cell sorting was performed. RNA quality was checked with an Agilent 2100 Bioanalyzer and agarose gel, and concentration with a NanoDrop 2000. The same sample was also studied in work on T cells in Graves' hyperthyroidism and ophthalmopathy. The second study's authors report: Stable Graves' hyperthyroidism was defined as no progression to ophthalmopathy during 18 months of follow-up. Hyperthyroidism patients were newly diagnosed, with disease duration under 2 months, and aged 18 to 65 years. The study excluded patients with uncontrolled infections, other autoimmune diseases, pregnancy or lactation. Diagnoses were established on the basis of clinical symptoms, serum thyroxine and TRAb, thyroid ultrasound, and orbital computed tomography. For the first round of RT-PCR on the TCR CDR3, the HTBI primer set was used together with the Qiagen OneStep RT-PCR kit. Most expanded thyroid clonotypes (frequency above 0.001) were also detected in blood, a finding suggesting that blood repertoires may reflect thyroid immune responses. Ophthalmopathy was separated from stable hyperthyroidism by a 13 V-J signature model, with just over 85% sensitivity and roughly 84% specificity obtained in cross-validation and 80%/75% obtained in testing. In validation, the model predicted progression to ophthalmopathy a median of 6.5 months before onset, with about 71% sensitivity and nearly 75% specificity. TCR V-J signatures able to tell the groups apart were searched for in a discovery cohort of 90 to 100 patients, of whom over 40 had Graves' ophthalmopathy and about 60 had stable Graves' hyperthyroidism. An independent validation cohort of around 19 hyperthyroidism patients and some 15 patients who later progressed to ophthalmopathy tested prospective prediction of ophthalmopathy. The 100 discovery patients were randomly split 7:3 into training and test sets. In addition, the study compared T-cell repertoires in thyroid tissue and in blood from 6 or 7 Graves' hyperthyroidism patients. Following sampling, methimazole starting at 30 mg daily was given to hyperthyroidism patients, and high-dose intravenous methylprednisolone was given to ophthalmopathy patients. The libraries were constructed in a second round of multiplex PCR and then size-selected and purified. Libraries were sequenced paired-end with 100 bp reads on an Illumina HiSeq2000. SOAPnuke was used to process the raw data, removing reads that contained adapters or uncalled bases, had a mean Phred below 15, or lacked an exact match to the constant primer or identifier. High-quality paired reads were merged using COPE v1.2.5, and each unique nucleotide sequence was defined as a clonotype. Clonotypes were aligned to IMGT TRBV, TRBD and TRBJ reference segments using MiTCR v1.1. The analysis was restricted to V-J combinations with a frequency above 0.0001, which together covered 99% to 99.2% of the repertoires. The TCS score was defined as F50 (clonal expansion) divided by E x V (chaos), with BLOSUM62-based TCRdist calculated between CDR3 peptides within each V-J. Welch's t-statistics and random forest reduced around 520 V-J features to roughly 13, which were used in a naive Bayes classifier (R e1071). No statistical method was used to fix the sample size in advance, and group allocation was not hidden from the investigators. The paper reports TCR Vbeta CDR3 sequencing of roughly 140 peripheral blood samples: 43 ophthalmopathy, some 80 hyperthyroidism and some 17 progressor patients.

The specimen was peripheral blood mononuclear cells (PBMCs), collected at new diagnosis, from a patient treated with antithyroid drugs. This sequence originates from a man aged 40-55 years with Graves disease. Donor details come from another sample of the same person, matched by shared clones.

CDR3 reads: CSASGALSGGPQETQYF. The nucleotide sequence reads as follows: TGCAGTGCTAGTGGTGCGCTTAGCGGGGGGCCGCAAGAGACCCAGTACTTC. Here the chain combines TRBV20-1 and TRBJ2-5; 10 bases in between match TRBD2. Unmatched junction bases come to 12, with V trimmed by 3 bases and J by 2 bases. CDR1 DFQATT and CDR2 SNEGSKA were looked up in the germline V gene (reference sequence). The CDR3 covers 17 residues, taking in both the cysteine and the phenylalanine. Just CDR3 DNA is preserved here, 51 bases in frame from base 1.